The rows below give T cell receptor beta chains drawn from one sample of a study of blood T cells in healthy people across ages. TCRdb reanalysed the 5' RACE reads using MiXCR and keeps one entry per CDR3 protein. The repertoire holds roughly 1,300,000 distinct CDR3 sequences, with approximately 59% as singletons. Material for sequencing was blood. Source of these receptors: a man aged 18 to 30 in good health. CDR3s include the opening cysteine and the closing phenylalanine or tryptophan. A D gene is named only where the DNA matches it firmly. Clone sizes are given selectively: once, few, many, or a class where the clone is expanded.

j_call d_call clone_size v_call cdr3_aa
TRBJ2-7 TRBD1 - TRBV29-1 CSPSDPDRYAGQGIYEQYF
TRBJ2-3 - - TRBV24-1 CATSDFATQYF
TRBJ2-3 TRBD1 once TRBV27 CASRKRTGELVTDTQYF
TRBJ2-3 - - TRBV5-6 CASSYSLQGRRDTQYF
TRBJ1-2 - few TRBV6-5 CASSYSIGYTF
TRBJ1-4 TRBD1 - TRBV7-9 CASSTGTVEKLFF
- TRBD2 few TRBV20-1 CSARIVGDYTETQYF
TRBJ2-5 - - TRBV28 CAGSLAIRGAEGTQYF
TRBJ1-4 - - TRBV6-6 CASSYVLNEKLFF
TRBJ1-2 - - TRBV4-3 CASSQDRGVTGRGYTF
TRBJ2-3 - - TRBV7-9 CASREIWTQYF
TRBJ2-7 TRBD2 - TRBV29-1 CSVATFSGVTYEQYF
TRBJ2-7 - - TRBV5-5 CASSLGNNAQYF
TRBJ2-7 TRBD2 - TRBV5-1 CASSVGLAGSDEQYF
- - few TRBV27 CASSLRTPFGGLDYEQYF
TRBJ1-5 - - TRBV21-1 CASPTGTGYSNQPQHF
TRBJ1-2 - - TRBV7-9 CASSIKGGLRGYTF
TRBJ2-7 - - TRBV4-3 CASSQEEKGYEQYF
TRBJ1-4 - - TRBV29-1 CSVLDMMREKLFF
TRBJ2-4 - - TRBV10-3 CAIRSGEQYF
TRBJ1-1 - few TRBV12-3/TRBV12-4 CASSFTGSEAFF
TRBJ2-4 - - TRBV6-6 CASSHSGLPPGIQYF
TRBJ2-5 - - TRBV7-9 CASSFVLQETQYF
TRBJ2-7 - few TRBV24-1 CATSDRTETYEQYF
TRBJ2-1 - few TRBV12-3/TRBV12-4 CASKGGNYFNNEQFF
TRBJ2-3 - - TRBV12-3/TRBV12-4 CAGSVGALADTQYF
TRBJ1-2 TRBD1 - TRBV9 CASSGSPGQGGYTF
TRBJ2-1 TRBD2 - TRBV4-3 CASSPQRGPYEQFF
TRBJ2-4 - - TRBV2 CAGSEWDLAKNIQYF
TRBJ1-1 - - TRBV18 CASSPIGPRNSFMNTEAFF
TRBJ2-3 TRBD1 - TRBV20-1 CSARPTGGTDTQYF
TRBJ2-6 - few TRBV9 CASSVGGGKVLANVLTF
TRBJ1-5 - - TRBV6-6 CASSYFGGHVQPQHF
TRBJ2-7 - - TRBV21-1 CASSKGVSLDEQYF
TRBJ2-5 TRBD2 - TRBV6-2/TRBV6-3 CASSYSTGTSGSWETQYF
- - - TRBV6-2/TRBV6-3 CASTWTASYEQYF
TRBJ2-7 - - TRBV29-1 CSVEVGQAPQYGEQYF
TRBJ2-7 TRBD1 few TRBV7-2 CASSFWGTGSTYEQYF
TRBJ2-1 - - TRBV10-3 CAIRRTLNNEQFF
TRBJ1-4 - - TRBV25-1 CASSEYLGSTNEKLFF
TRBJ2-7 - - TRBV4-1 CASSQGGRAYEQYF
TRBJ1-2 - - TRBV10-3 CAISEQGGYGYTF
TRBJ1-2 - - TRBV11-2 CASSLGVHSGYTF
TRBJ2-7 - - TRBV21-1 CAGSRGGTSYEQYF
TRBJ1-6 TRBD1 - TRBV6-1 CSSTGGYSPLHF
TRBJ2-3 - - TRBV7-2 CASSHEADTQYF